This is a list of T cell receptor beta chains from one sample in a study of blood T cell repertoires in COVID-19. Assay used: immunoSEQ multiplex PCR; TCRdb lists only in-frame clones, some missing. This sample yields tens of thousands of clones, of which 65% to 90% are seen a single time; more than 5% belongs to the top ten. Input material: peripheral blood. All receptors derive from a woman aged 55-69 years with acute or convalescent COVID-19. Each CDR3 is given without its conserved first and last residue. Some rows have no size entry. The others give once, few or many, or a class for an expanded clone.

j_call clone_size v_call cdr3_aa
TRBJ2-3 . TRBV24-1 ATSDSQEEY
TRBJ1-4 . TRBV29-1 SVGQGQDEKLF
TRBJ2-3 . TRBV15 ATSRDGVFGTSPSDTQY
TRBJ1-4 . TRBV7-3 ASSGTGAQRKLF
TRBJ2-2 few TRBV19 ASSNLGQGASVYTGELF
TRBJ1-1 few TRBV30 AWNHGGATEAF
TRBJ2-3 few TRBV10-3 ASHEDYSSTDTQY
TRBJ1-4 once TRBV4-1 ASSQGGGGGEKLF
TRBJ1-2 few TRBV12-3/TRBV12-4 ASSLVGGAFYT
TRBJ1-6 . TRBV6-6 ASSPGTAPNSPLH
TRBJ1-1 . TRBV7-9 ASSPTTGQGNTEAF
TRBJ2-7 . TRBV5-1 ASSGSTGYEQY
TRBJ1-5 . TRBV24-1 ATSAGGGSNQPQH
TRBJ2-7 . TRBV7-2 ASSSNRVAYEQY
TRBJ1-1 . TRBV5-1 ASSLLGRENTEAF
TRBJ1-1 . TRBV28 ASSQIRNTEAF
TRBJ2-7 . TRBV28 ASSSGTAREQY
TRBJ1-1 once TRBV4-1 ASSQDSPNTEAF
TRBJ2-5 . TRBV9 ASSVGSGVWETQY
TRBJ1-3 . TRBV7-3 ASSLRGSPGNTIY
TRBJ2-3 . TRBV11-1 ASSFRSLGADTQY
TRBJ1-1 few TRBV11-2 ASSLERNREAF
TRBJ1-1 . TRBV6-6 ASRRDIGGAEAF
TRBJ2-2 . TRBV18 ASSPLGTGNTGELF
TRBJ1-2 . TRBV4-2 ASSQDLETAYGYT
TRBJ1-2 . TRBV6-5 ASSYLGQGDYGYT
TRBJ1-2 few TRBV5-4 ASSLDEGPYGYT
TRBJ1-1 . TRBV9 ASSVAGNTEAF
TRBJ2-1 . TRBV10-2 ASRTESGGSLSSYNEQF
TRBJ1-2 . TRBV2 ASRGRAGYGYT
TRBJ2-3 . TRBV2 ASREGTDTQY
TRBJ2-7 . TRBV4-2 ASSRSPRSGGGYEQY
TRBJ2-3 . TRBV3-1/TRBV3-2 ASSPTDGGENTDTQY
TRBJ1-6 . TRBV27 ASQTGNSPLH
TRBJ1-1 few TRBV30 AWRAPGREAF
TRBJ1-5 . TRBV7-9 ASTKGQGTSNQPQH
TRBJ1-1 . TRBV19 ASSIGGTGADTEAF
TRBJ1-3 . TRBV10-1 ASSESRSSGNTIY
TRBJ1-2 . TRBV5-1 ASGGLEYGYT
TRBJ2-1 . TRBV24-1 ATSDEGMGDSYNACEQF
TRBJ1-2 . TRBV6-5 ASSQQENYGYT